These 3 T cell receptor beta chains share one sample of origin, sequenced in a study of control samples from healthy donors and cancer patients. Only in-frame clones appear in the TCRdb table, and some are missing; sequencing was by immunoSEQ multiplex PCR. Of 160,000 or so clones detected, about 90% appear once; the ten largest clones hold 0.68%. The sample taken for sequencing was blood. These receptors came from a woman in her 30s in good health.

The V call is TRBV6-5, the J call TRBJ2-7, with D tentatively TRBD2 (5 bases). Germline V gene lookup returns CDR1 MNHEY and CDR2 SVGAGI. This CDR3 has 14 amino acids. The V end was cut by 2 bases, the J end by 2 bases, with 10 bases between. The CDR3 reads CASSYGGAPYEQYF. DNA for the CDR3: TGTGCCAGCAGTTACGGAGGCGCCCCCTACGAGCAGTACTTC.

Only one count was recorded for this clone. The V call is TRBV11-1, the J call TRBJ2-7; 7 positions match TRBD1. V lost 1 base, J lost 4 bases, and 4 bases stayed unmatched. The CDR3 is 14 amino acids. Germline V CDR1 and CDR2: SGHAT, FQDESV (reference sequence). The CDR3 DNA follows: TGTGCCAGCAGCTTAGAGGGACAGATTTACGAGCAGTACTTC. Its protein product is CASSLEGQIYEQYF.

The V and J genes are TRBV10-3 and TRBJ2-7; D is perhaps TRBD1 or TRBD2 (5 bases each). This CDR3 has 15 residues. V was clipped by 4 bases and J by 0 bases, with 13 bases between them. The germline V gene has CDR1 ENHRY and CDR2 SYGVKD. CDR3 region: CAISAPRGPSYEQYF. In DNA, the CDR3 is TGTGCCATCAGTGCTCCCCGGGGCCCCTCCTACGAGCAGTACTTC.